One T cell receptor (beta chain) is described in this entry. Its target is not known. This specimen belongs to a study of blood T cells in healthy people across ages. Study-level findings and limits: Significant beta diversity loss was already apparent by age 40, declining roughly linearly.

The trim removed 0 bases at V and 0 bases at J, leaving 3 bases unmatched. Germline CDR1 and CDR2: LGHNA and YNFKEQ. The CDR3 totals 18 residues. Isolated per sample were at least 7 million PBMCs. Alongside a J-beta primer mix, a sample-barcoded 5' primer served in a second PCR lasting roughly 6 to 12 cycles. Each cDNA molecule carried a tag from a template-switch adaptor that contained 12 random nucleotides. Sequencing of every sample gave 3 million or more CDR3-containing paired-end reads. TCRdb used MiXCR to reprocess the 5' RACE reads, holding one entry per CDR3 protein. The table shows around 780,000 distinct CDR3 sequences, with roughly 50% occurring only once.

The chain employs TRBV4-2 and TRBJ2-1, with 12 bases identical to TRBD2. The TCR comes from a man aged 35 to 55 in good health. Sequencing used blood. The CDR3 reads CASSQEASGRASYNEQFF. The CDR3 coding sequence is TGTGCCAGCAGCCAAGAGGCTAGCGGGAGGGCCTCCTACAATGAGCAGTTCTTC.